This TCR beta chain was recorded in a study of T cell repertoires in ileal Crohn's disease. Whole-study results and caveats: Compared with non-smokers, active smokers at surgery showed more clonal expansions. Endoscopic recurrence occurred in every patient whose clonality exceeded 26.8%.

This clone is a singleton in its sample. Its matching antigen is unknown. The CDR3 spans 11 residues. The germline V gene encodes CDR1 SQVTM and CDR2 ANQGSEA. V dropped 5 bases and J dropped 0 bases, with 4 bases sitting between them. Regarding time point: neoterminal ileum biopsy at postoperative endoscopy, about 6 months after surgery. Produced via immunoSEQ multiplex PCR; TCRdb's table is partial and in-frame only. This table has around 13,000 clones, more than 70% appearing once. The chain couples TRBV29-1 to TRBJ1-1; D is ambiguous. The specimen was ileal tissue. The receptor's source is an adult with Crohn's disease. CDR3 sequence: CSVRVNTEAFF. The CDR3 nucleotides read TGCAGCGTTCGAGTGAACACTGAAGCTTTCTTT.